The T cell receptor (beta chain) under discussion was sequenced for a study of blood T cell repertoires in COVID-19. Study details: COVID-19 samples collected from the United States, Italy and Spain covered acute and convalescent phases. Sources were T cells, B-cell-depleted T cells, or PBMCs; the material itself was cDNA or gDNA.

The CDR3 spans 14 residues. The trim removed 3 bases at V and 3 bases at J, leaving 2 bases unmatched. In germline, CDR1 is SGHNT, CDR2 YENEEA. Per the original methods: By means of reference gene primer amplification, nucleated cell counts were estimated. The protocol was immunoSEQ multiplex PCR, while the TCRdb copy is restricted to in-frame clones and leaves out a portion. That table is the source of V, J and clone size, and D and trimming were worked out from the DNA. The sample lists 220,000 or so clones, around four fifths seen once, with just under 20% in the top ten. The sequenced material came from peripheral blood. The TCR sequence derives from a young man with active or convalescent COVID-19. The V and J genes are TRBV11-3 and TRBJ2-3; the match to TRBD1 covers 8 bases. CDR3 bases: TGTGCCAGCAGCTTGCAGGGGGCAACAGATACGCAGTATTTT. This encodes CASSLQGATDTQYF.